This entry is about one T cell receptor beta chain. The source of the sample is a study of blood T cell repertoires in COVID-19. For the study at large: Material from acute and convalescent COVID-19 was sourced from the United States, Italy and Spain. T cells, B-cell-depleted T cells, or PBMCs provided the cDNA or gDNA that served as material.

How the authors handled the data: Reference gene primer amplification yielded estimated nucleated cell counts. Sequencing was performed with immunoSEQ multiplex PCR; in TCRdb, only in-frame clones are kept and a portion is missing. V, J and clone size derive from that table, while D and trimming were established from the DNA sequence. Counted here are about 260,000 clones, approximately 86% occurring once; the ten biggest clones make up approximately 0.7%. This CDR3 comprises 14 residues. Germline V CDR1 and CDR2: MDHEN, SYDVKM. Trimming took 6 bases from V and 6 from J, leaving 15 bases between them.

Sequencing was performed on peripheral blood. This clonotype was sampled from a human donor in a cohort sampled during active COVID-19. The chain is built from TRBV28 and TRBJ1-5; D is unclear. This chain's CDR3 is CASRVAQFGQPQHF. The CDR3 nucleotides read TGTGCCAGCAGAGTCGCCCAGTTTGGTCAGCCCCAGCATTTT.